These T cell receptor beta chains were read from a single sample in a study of blood T cell repertoires in COVID-19. Sequencing was performed with immunoSEQ multiplex PCR; in TCRdb, only in-frame clones are kept and a portion is missing. The sample carries more than 45,000 clones, around 84% recorded once. The sequenced sample consisted of peripheral blood. The receptors were sampled from a man between 70 and 80 years old with acute or convalescent COVID-19. Each CDR3 is given without its conserved first and last residue.

11	TRBJ1-2	TRBV28	ASLHKQGRGYT
9	TRBJ2-1	TRBV20-1	SARERDEQF
13	TRBJ1-3	TRBV5-4	ASSSGRDSGNTIY
18	TRBJ2-1	TRBV5-3	ARSLKLIGTTTLSYNEQF
13	TRBJ2-2	TRBV9	ASSALLANTGELF
12	TRBJ2-3	TRBV2	ASSPGLSTDTQY
15	TRBJ2-2	TRBV27	ASSEQPGQPNTGELF
14	TRBJ2-2	TRBV27	ASKHTRTRYTGELF
14	TRBJ1-4	TRBV4-3	ASSQDPGQFNEKLF
13	TRBJ2-1	TRBV24-1	ATSGGFAGLNEQF
12	TRBJ1-4	TRBV13	ASSLVQGSEKLF
13	TRBJ2-1	TRBV24-1	ATSDFSGGYNEQF
13	TRBJ1-4	TRBV15	ATSSVGATNEKLF
12	TRBJ2-3	TRBV7-2	ASSPGQSTDTQY
12	TRBJ2-2	TRBV11-3	ASSLELNTGELF
11	TRBJ2-3	TRBV18	ASSTTSTDTQY
12	TRBJ2-1	TRBV28	ASSSSQSYNEQF
12	TRBJ2-7	TRBV9	ASSPPASSYEQY
14	TRBJ1-5	TRBV7-9	ASSLGTGDSNQPQH
12	TRBJ1-5	TRBV29-1	SAGTGGDNQPQH